Given below is one TCR beta chain in context. The germline V and J ends were trimmed by 5 bases and 6 bases, with 16 bases remaining between them. Per germline, CDR1 MDHEN and CDR2 SYDVKM. There are 14 residues in the CDR3. The method was immunoSEQ multiplex PCR; TCRdb's version includes in-frame clones alone and lacks a portion of them. The table shows 150,000 to 200,000 clones, with 94% occurring only once. This entry is derived from a study of T cell responses to AZD1222 COVID-19 vaccine. The sequenced sample was peripheral blood, obtained 28 days after the second AZD1222 dose. The source is an adult who received the AZD1222 COVID-19 vaccine. The chain carries TRBV28 and TRBJ1-2; perhaps TRBD1 as D (6 bases). CDR3 coding DNA: TGTGCCAGCAGTCCCCTGGGGGGGCAGGATGGCTACACCTTC. Encoded protein: CASSPLGGQDGYTF.